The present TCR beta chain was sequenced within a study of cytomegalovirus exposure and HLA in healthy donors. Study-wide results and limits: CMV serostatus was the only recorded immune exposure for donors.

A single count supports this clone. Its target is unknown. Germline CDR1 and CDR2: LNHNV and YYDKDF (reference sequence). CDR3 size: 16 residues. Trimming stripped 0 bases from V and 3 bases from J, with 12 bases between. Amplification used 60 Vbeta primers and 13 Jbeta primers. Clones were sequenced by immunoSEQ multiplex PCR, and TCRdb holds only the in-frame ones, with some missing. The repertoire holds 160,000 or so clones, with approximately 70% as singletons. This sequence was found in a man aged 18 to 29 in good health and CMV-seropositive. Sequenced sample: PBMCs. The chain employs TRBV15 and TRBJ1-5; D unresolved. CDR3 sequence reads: CATSRDGTGNNQPQHF. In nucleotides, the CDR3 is TGTGCCACCAGCAGAGATGGAACGGGGAACAATCAGCCCCAGCATTTT.